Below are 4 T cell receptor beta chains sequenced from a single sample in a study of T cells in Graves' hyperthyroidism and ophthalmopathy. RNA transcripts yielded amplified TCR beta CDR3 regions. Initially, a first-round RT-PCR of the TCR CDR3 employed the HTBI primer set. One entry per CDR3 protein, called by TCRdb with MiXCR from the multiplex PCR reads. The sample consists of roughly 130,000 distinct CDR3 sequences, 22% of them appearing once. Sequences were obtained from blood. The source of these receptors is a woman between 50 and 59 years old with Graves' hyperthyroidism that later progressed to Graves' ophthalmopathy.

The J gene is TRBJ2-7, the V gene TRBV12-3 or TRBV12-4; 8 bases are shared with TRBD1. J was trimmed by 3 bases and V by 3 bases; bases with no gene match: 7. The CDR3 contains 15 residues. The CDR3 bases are TGTGCCAGCAGTTTCCCGGACAGGGAACGCTACGAGCAGTACTTC. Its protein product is CASSFPDRERYEQYF.

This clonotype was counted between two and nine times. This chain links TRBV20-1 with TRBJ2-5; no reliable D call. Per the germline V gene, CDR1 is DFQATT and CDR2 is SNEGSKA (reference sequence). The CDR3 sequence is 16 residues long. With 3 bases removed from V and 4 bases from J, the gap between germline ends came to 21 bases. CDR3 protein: CSASPRALYPGETQYF. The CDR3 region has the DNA TGCAGTGCTAGTCCAAGGGCCCTGTACCCCGGAGAGACCCAGTACTTC.

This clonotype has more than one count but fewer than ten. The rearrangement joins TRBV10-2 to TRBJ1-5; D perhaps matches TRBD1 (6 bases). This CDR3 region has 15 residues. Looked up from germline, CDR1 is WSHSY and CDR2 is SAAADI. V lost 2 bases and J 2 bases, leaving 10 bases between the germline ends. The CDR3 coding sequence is TGCGCCAGCAGTGAGCCACAGGGAGGCAATCAGCCCCAGCATTTT. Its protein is CASSEPQGGNQPQHF.

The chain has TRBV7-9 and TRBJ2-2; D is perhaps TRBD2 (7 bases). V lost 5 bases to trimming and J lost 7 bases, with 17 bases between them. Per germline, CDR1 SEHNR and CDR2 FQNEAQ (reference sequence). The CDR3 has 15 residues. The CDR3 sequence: CASSPRGAKGGELFF. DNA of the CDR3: TGTGCCAGCAGCCCTCGGGGGGCAAAGGGCGGGGAGCTGTTTTTT.